The T cell receptor beta chain described here comes from a study of T cells after yellow fever vaccination. Production of TCR cDNA was by 5'RACE template switching, which also added a universal primer site and UMIs. TCRdb itself ran the 5' RACE reads through MiXCR, one entry per CDR3 protein. The sample lists around 340,000 distinct CDR3 sequences; about an eighth were seen once. This clonotype was detected a few times. Its antigen is undetermined. Broader study findings: Sorted repertoires could include abundant contaminating clonotypes from bulk cells. Reappearing after the booster were most of the clones from primary vaccination (roughly 95% CD4, approximately 85% CD8).

The CDR3 length is 15 residues. With 5 bases clipped from V and 2 bases from J, the junction kept 8 bases outside the gene matches. Germline CDR1 MNHEY, CDR2 SVGEGT. The material sequenced was CD4+ T cells sorted from PBMCs, taken 15 days after the yellow fever booster vaccination. The chain recombines TRBV6-2 or TRBV6-3 with TRBJ2-5; 7 positions match TRBD1. This clonotype originated in a man aged 18 to 29 who received the YFV17D yellow fever vaccine. CDR3 region: CASSRTGQLQETQYF. The DNA for the CDR3 is TGTGCCAGCAGTCGTACGGGACAGTTGCAAGAGACCCAGTACTTC.